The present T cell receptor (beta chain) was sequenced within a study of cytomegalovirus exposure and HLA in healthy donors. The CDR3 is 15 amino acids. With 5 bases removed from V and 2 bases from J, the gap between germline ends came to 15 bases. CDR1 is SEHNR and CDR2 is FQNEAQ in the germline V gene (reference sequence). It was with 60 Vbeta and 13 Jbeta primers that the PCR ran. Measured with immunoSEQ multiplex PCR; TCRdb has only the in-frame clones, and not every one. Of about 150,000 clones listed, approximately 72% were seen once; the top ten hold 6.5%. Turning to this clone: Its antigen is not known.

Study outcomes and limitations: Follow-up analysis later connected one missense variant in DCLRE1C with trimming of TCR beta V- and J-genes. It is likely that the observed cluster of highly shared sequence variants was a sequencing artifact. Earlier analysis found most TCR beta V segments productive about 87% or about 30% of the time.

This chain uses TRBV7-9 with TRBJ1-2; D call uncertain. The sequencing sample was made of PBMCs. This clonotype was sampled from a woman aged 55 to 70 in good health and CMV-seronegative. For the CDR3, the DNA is TGTGCCAGCAGCCCAAGTGGCGGGTTCAACTATGGCTACACCTTC. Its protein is CASSPSGGFNYGYTF.